What follows are 7 T cell receptor beta chains derived from one specimen sequenced in a study of shared clonotypes between healthy human individuals (dated by TCRdb to 2018 to 2021). For the CD8 naive samples, CD45RO-negative cells were positively selected for CCR7, yielding a CD45RA+CCR7+ population from which TemRA cells were excluded. Receptor libraries were prepared by the immunoSEQ multiplex PCR assay. TCRdb limited this immuneACCESS table to in-frame rearrangements with V and J called. A share of clones is missing; checked studies link under half to unresolved V genes, and the rest is unexplained. Counted in this sample were about 2 million clones; roughly 95% of them appeared once. In total, the top ten clones hold about 1.1% of the sample. Sequencing was performed on naive CD8+ T cells sorted from blood. This specimen's cell subset or site label, interpreted: CD45RA+CCR7+. These receptors all come from a man younger than 35 in good health.

A remark on this clone: The same CDR3 is also encoded by other DNA sequences in this sample. The V and J genes are TRBV6-5 and TRBJ2-3; 9 nucleotides agree with TRBD2. The CDR3 has 15 residues. Germline V gene data show CDR1 as MNHEY and CDR2 as SVGAGI. J gave up 1 base and V 6 bases, and 5 bases lay outside the gene matches. Here the CDR3 reads CASSPTSGRTDTQYF. CDR3 nucleotides: TGTGCCAGCAGCCCGACTAGCGGACGCACAGATACGCAGTATTTT.

The V call is TRBV11-2, the J call TRBJ2-5; 11 bases map to TRBD2. The CDR3 is 16 residues long. Germline loops: CDR1 SGHAT, CDR2 FQNNGV. Trimming removed 5 bases from V and 1 base from J; junction bases left unmatched: 6. The CDR3 DNA reads as TGTGCCAGCAGCCTAACTAGCGGGAGTCCCCAAGAGACCCAGTACTTC. Its translation is CASSLTSGSPQETQYF.

The CDR3 coding sequence is TGTGCCACCCAGGGTGCCGGGGCCAACGTCCTGACTTTC. It is translated as CATQGAGANVLTF. The V call is TRBV7-9, the J call TRBJ2-6; weak D call: TRBD1 (5 bases). The germline V gene has CDR1 SEHNR and CDR2 FQNEAQ (reference sequence). The CDR3 is made up of 13 amino acids. V lost 10 bases and J 4 bases, leaving 11 bases between the germline ends.

DNA for the CDR3: TGTGCCAGCAGCTTAGATACAGGGGGATCCTACGAGCAGTACTTC. It is translated as CASSLDTGGSYEQYF. V gene TRBV7-6 combines with J gene TRBJ2-7, with TRBD1 matching over 8 bases. The germline CDR1 and CDR2 sequences are SGHVS and FNYEAQ. CDR3 length equals 15 residues. V trimming: 1 base; J trimming: 1 base; junction bases outside the gene matches: 3.

The rearrangement uses TRBV29-1 and TRBJ2-5, with 7 positions matching TRBD1. There are 13 residues in the CDR3. Germline loops: CDR1 SQVTM, CDR2 ANQGSEA. V lost 7 bases to trimming and J lost 4 bases; unmatched junction nucleotides: 9. CDR3 residues: CSALGGWVETQYF. The CDR3 DNA reads TGCAGCGCTCTAGGGGGCTGGGTAGAGACCCAGTACTTC.

The CDR3 loop is CASERNRPDVGETQYF. The CDR3 DNA sequence: TGTGCCAGCGAGCGCAACAGGCCCGACGTTGGAGAGACCCAGTACTTC. The rearrangement uses TRBV2 and TRBJ2-5, with D maybe TRBD1 (5 bases). Germline CDR1 SNHLY, CDR2 FYNNEI. V lost 8 bases, J lost 4 bases, and 23 bases lay in between. This CDR3 is 16 amino acids long.

V usage is TRBV10-3 and J usage is TRBJ1-1; perhaps TRBD1 as D (6 bases). The CDR3 runs 15 residues. The V and J ends lost 3 bases and 4 bases respectively, with 15 bases between them. The germline V gene has CDR1 ENHRY and CDR2 SYGVKD. CDR3 nucleotides: TGTGCCATCAGTGATTACCGGGGGGCGGGCACTGAAGCTTTCTTT. Encoded protein: CAISDYRGAGTEAFF.